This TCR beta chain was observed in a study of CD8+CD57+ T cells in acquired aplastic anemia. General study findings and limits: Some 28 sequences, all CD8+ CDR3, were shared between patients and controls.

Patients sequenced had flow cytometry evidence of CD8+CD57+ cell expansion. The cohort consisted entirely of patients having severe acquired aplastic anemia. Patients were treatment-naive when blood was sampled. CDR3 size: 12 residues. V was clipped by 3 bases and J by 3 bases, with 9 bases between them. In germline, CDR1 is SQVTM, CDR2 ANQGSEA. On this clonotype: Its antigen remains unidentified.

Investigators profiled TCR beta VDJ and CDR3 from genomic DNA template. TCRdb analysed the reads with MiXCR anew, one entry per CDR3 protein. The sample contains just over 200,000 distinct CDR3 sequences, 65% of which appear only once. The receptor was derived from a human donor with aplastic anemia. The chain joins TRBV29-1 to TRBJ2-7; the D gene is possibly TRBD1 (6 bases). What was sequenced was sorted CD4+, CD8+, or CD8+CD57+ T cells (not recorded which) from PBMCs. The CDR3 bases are TGCAGCGTTGACAGGGGTGACTACGAGCAGTACTTC. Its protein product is CSVDRGDYEQYF.